This TCR beta chain was recorded in a study of blood T cell repertoires in COVID-19 (dated by TCRdb to about 2020). About the full investigation: Samples from collaborators originated in the United States, Italy and Spain and spanned both the acute and convalescent phases of COVID-19. A de-identified subject ID, COVID-19 status, age in years and sex were almost always included in the sample metadata. A freely available public database, intended as a resource for researchers studying the immune response to SARS-CoV-2, is where the repertoires were released. Deeply sampled blood TCRbeta repertoires from subjects exposed to, actively infected with, or recovered from COVID-19 were included in the dataset. Where HLA class I and class II types were available, the types were taken from metadata supplied by the sample provider, not from assay-based typing. The material from the prospective study consisted of cDNA or gDNA derived from T cells, B-cell-depleted T cells, or PBMCs. The samples were drawn from two sources: the first 160 participants of the ongoing ImmuneRACE study, and 1,200 or so subjects contributed by 6 global collaborators. Results and caveats for the whole study, not just this receptor: Clinical and demographic metadata were provided uncurated, with the amount varying by source and participant.

Regarding this clone: Its antigen remains undetermined. No base quality information exists; no much larger clone differs at one position.

From the cysteine through the phenylalanine, the CDR3 covers 14 amino acids. Only the CDR3 part of the read is kept: 42 bases, read in frame from the first base. The germline V gene gives CDR1 as SGDLS and CDR2 as YYNGEE. Germline trimming amounts to 2 bases on V and 10 bases on J, with 9 as the count of junction bases outside the gene matches. Each collaborating institution followed its own protocols to collect whole blood in K2EDTA tubes. For TCRbeta analysis, collaborator samples were shipped as frozen whole blood, as isolated PBMCs, or as DNA extracted from either sample type. TCRbeta CDR3 regions were amplified from genomic DNA by means of the immunoSEQ Assay, a bias-controlled multiplex PCR. The authors processed their data as follows. Within the assay, amplification of reference gene primers was used to estimate how many nucleated cells each sample contained. To quantify the absolute abundance of each unique TCRbeta CDR3 rearrangement, sequence reads were collapsed and filtered. Productive Simpson clonality was computed per sample as the square root of Simpson's diversity index over productive rearrangements. Drawn from immuneACCESS, this table holds only the in-frame rearrangements with V and J called that TCRdb kept. Clones are partly lost; checked studies trace under half to an unresolved V gene and leave the rest unexplained. V, J and clone size were drawn from that table, and D and trimming were deduced from the DNA. For this sample there are tens of thousands of clones; approximately 85% appear just once. Around 13% of the sample rests with the top ten.

The TCR originated in a woman aged 70 to 79 in a cohort sampled during active COVID-19. The rearrangement joined TRBV9 to TRBJ2-1; TRBD1 matches 7 bases in the middle. What was sequenced was peripheral blood. The nucleotides read TGTGCCAGCAGCGTCATCACAGGGGCGGAGGAGCAGTTCTTC. Protein translation: CASSVITGAEEQFF. Here the CDR3 is joined to the reference TRBV9 and TRBJ2-1 genes, and the full variable domain is: DSGVTQTPKHLITATGQRVTLRCSPRSGDLSVYWYQQSLDQGLQFLIQYYNGEERAKGNILERFSAQQFPDLHSELNLSSLELGDSALYFCASSVITGAEEQFFGPGTRLTVL.